A selection of T cell receptor beta chains follows, all from one sample in a study of CDR3 diversity in severe acne. MiXCR, applied by TCRdb to the PCR reads, yields one record per CDR3 protein. The table has some 90,000 distinct CDR3 sequences, approximately 49% seen once. What was sequenced was blood. The receptor source for this set is a male donor with severe acne vulgaris. The CDR3 runs from the conserved cysteine through the conserved F or W.

V gene	J gene	CDR3 protein
TRBV10-3	TRBJ1-1	CASSSSELNTEAFF
TRBV20-1	TRBJ1-2	CSAREFEEGLFGYTF
TRBV20-1	TRBJ2-7	CSAMGLAGESYEQYF
TRBV10-3	TRBJ2-1	CAIQGAVYNEQFF
TRBV4-1	TRBJ1-5	CASSQFVDSRYSNQPQHF
TRBV11-2	TRBJ1-6	CASSLTGAWNSPLHF
TRBV18	TRBJ2-5	CASSPSQKETQYF
TRBV28	TRBJ2-7	CASSSPGTGVYEQYF
TRBV27	TRBJ2-5	CASSFAGGETQYF
TRBV7-8	TRBJ2-1	CASSPRGLDYNEQFF
TRBV7-6	TRBJ2-7	CASSPGHAPYEQYF
TRBV10-3	TRBJ2-2	CATFQTSNTGELFF
TRBV20-1	TRBJ2-1	CSGLAGPSYNEQFF
TRBV6-1	TRBJ1-2	CASSPPDNPLGGYTF
TRBV7-2	TRBJ2-3	CASSLVAGGPDTQYF
TRBV5-1	TRBJ2-3	CASSAPTTDAQYF
TRBV9	TRBJ2-3	CASSVDGSRTDTQYF
TRBV28	TRBJ2-7	CASSFRITGQGGNEQYF
TRBV4-2	TRBJ2-1	CASSQESLAGAPYNEQFF
TRBV27	TRBJ1-1	CASSLSPGNTEAFF
TRBV12-3/TRBV12-4	TRBJ2-5	CASSGTSGSAIQETQYF
TRBV10-3	TRBJ2-2	CAISDRDDDTGELFF
TRBV20-1	TRBJ2-5	CSAIAAQGRQETQYF
TRBV9	TRBJ2-6	CASQAGAGANVLTF
TRBV20-1	TRBJ2-1	CSELSGVWNEQFF
TRBV4-2	TRBJ2-3	CASSQDYGSRLTRGQYF
TRBV12-3/TRBV12-4	TRBJ2-3	CASRVDRQKTSIVQYF
TRBV2	TRBJ1-1	CASSGSGNTEAFF
TRBV24-1	TRBJ2-1	CATQGLAGNEQFF
TRBV25-1	TRBJ2-6	CASSQQLSGANVLTF
TRBV11-1	TRBJ2-5	CASSLAGGGETQYF
TRBV7-8	TRBJ2-7	CATGPSYEQYF
TRBV5-5	TRBJ2-7	CASSLGGQTYEQYF
TRBV9	TRBJ2-1	CASSRSGISYNEQFF
TRBV4-2	TRBJ2-7	CASSQVGQGWYEQYF
TRBV7-9	TRBJ2-3	CASSLTPGGQGARKDTQYF